A single sample is the source of the 30 T cell receptor beta chains below, sequenced in a study of T-cell memory formation after mild COVID-19. TCRdb called the 5' RACE reads again in MiXCR, with one record for every CDR3 protein. This table has 300,000 to 400,000 distinct CDR3 sequences, around 28% appearing once. The source material was PBMCs or a T cell subset sorted from them (not recorded which). These receptors were obtained from an adult woman who had mild COVID-19 (a few samples of this study predate the infection). Cell type and time point are not known.

The chain employs TRBV24-1 and TRBJ2-3; D perhaps matches TRBD2 (5 bases). The ends were cut back, 4 bases at V and 0 bases at J, with 13 bases in the middle. The CDR3 consists of 16 residues. CDR1 and CDR2 (germline): KGHDR, SFDVKD. The CDR3 loop is CATSDLDWTSTDTQYF. The CDR3 DNA reads as TGTGCCACCAGTGACCTGGACTGGACCAGCACAGATACGCAGTATTTT.

The chain couples TRBV14 to TRBJ1-2; D might be TRBD1 (5 bases). CDR1 is SGHDN and CDR2 is FVKESK in the germline V gene. This CDR3 spans 16 amino acids. V dropped 0 bases and J dropped 0 bases, with 11 bases sitting between them. The DNA for the CDR3 is TGTGCCAGCAGCCAAGAAAAGGGGCAGTCTAACTATGGCTACACCTTC. It translates to CASSQEKGQSNYGYTF.

This clonotype was counted a few times. CDR3 DNA: TGCGCCAGCAGCACCGACGGGGGCACTGAAGCTTTCTTT. It translates to CASSTDGGTEAFF. This chain uses TRBV5-1 with TRBJ1-1; possibly TRBD1 for D (5 bases). The germline V and J ends were trimmed by 4 bases and 4 bases, with 11 bases remaining between them. Germline CDR1 and CDR2: SGHRS and YFSETQ. The length of the CDR3 is 13 residues.

This chain connects TRBV5-1 to TRBJ2-5; 14 positions agree with TRBD2. Germline V gene sequence: CDR1 SGHRS, CDR2 YFSETQ. V was pared by 3 bases and J by 3 bases, with 7 bases of the junction left unmatched. CDR3 length equals 17 residues. CDR3 amino acids: CASSSGLAGGLEETQYF. As DNA, the CDR3 is TGCGCCAGCAGCTCCGGACTAGCGGGGGGCTTGGAAGAGACCCAGTACTTC.

This chain links TRBV5-1 with TRBJ2-5; the D is unclear. With 4 bases removed from V and 4 bases from J, the gap between germline ends came to 14 bases. The CDR3 is made up of 14 amino acids. Germline assignment: CDR1 SGHRS and CDR2 YFSETQ. CDR3 bases: TGCGCCAGCAGCCCGGAAGGCTCGAGAGAGACCCAGTACTTC. Translation: CASSPEGSRETQYF.

CDR3 residues: CASSLEPDRGTDTQYF. CDR3 DNA: TGCGCCAGCAGCTTGGAACCGGACAGGGGCACAGATACGCAGTATTTT. The chain carries TRBV5-1 and TRBJ2-3; 8 bases align to TRBD1. The germline V gene has CDR1 SGHRS and CDR2 YFSETQ. J gave up 1 base and V 0 bases, and 4 bases lay outside the gene matches. The length of the CDR3 is 16 residues.

This rearrangement joins TRBV29-1 to TRBJ2-2; D might be TRBD1 or TRBD2, each matching 6 bases. Germline V CDR1 and CDR2: SQVTM, ANQGSEA. There are 12 residues in the CDR3. Trimming cost V 7 bases and J 6 bases, with 12 bases left between them. The CDR3: CSGGGGAGELFF. DNA for the CDR3: TGCAGCGGAGGGGGAGGTGCCGGGGAGCTGTTTTTT.

This chain connects TRBV5-1 to TRBJ2-1; D is uncertain. Germline CDR1 SGHRS, CDR2 YFSETQ. V was clipped by 0 bases and J by 6 bases, with 10 bases between them. The CDR3 is 14 amino acids. The CDR3 nucleotides are TGCGCCAGCAGCTTGGTGCAGAAAACCAATGAGCAGTTCTTC. Translating gives CASSLVQKTNEQFF.

The chain links TRBV7-2 to TRBJ1-1, with no clear D. Between the trimmed V and J ends, which lost 1 base and 9 bases, there was a span of 12 bases. Germline CDR1 is SGHTA and CDR2 is FQGNSA. The CDR3 totals 13 residues. The CDR3 bases are TGTGCCAGCAGCTTAGTATCTAGGCCGAAAGCTTTCTTT. Translated: CASSLVSRPKAFF.

This clonotype was seen a few times. The rearrangement links TRBV9 to TRBJ2-2; TRBD2 might be the D (6 bases). CDR1 SGDLS and CDR2 YYNGEE come from the germline V gene. This CDR3 is 14 amino acids long. The V and J ends lost 5 bases and 4 bases respectively, with 12 bases between them. Here the CDR3 reads CASRRDLSTGELFF. DNA of the CDR3: TGTGCCAGCAGACGGGACTTAAGCACCGGGGAGCTGTTTTTT.

The chain is built from TRBV7-9 and TRBJ2-5, with D possibly TRBD1 on 6 matching bases. The CDR3 totals 15 residues. Looked up from germline, CDR1 is SEHNR and CDR2 is FQNEAQ (reference sequence). V was shortened by 2 bases and J by 5 bases, with 15 bases between the two germline ends. The CDR3 here is CASSLWSGAVETQYF. The CDR3 DNA reads as TGTGCCAGCAGCTTATGGTCAGGGGCCGTCGAGACCCAGTACTTC.

The rearrangement joins TRBV24-1 to TRBJ1-5, with D possibly TRBD1 on 6 matching bases. The germline V gene has CDR1 KGHDR and CDR2 SFDVKD. Deletions cut 3 bases from V and 2 bases from J, with 13 bases between. This CDR3 spans 16 amino acids. The CDR3 DNA sequence: TGTGCCACCAGTGATCGGGCCAGGGGTCGCAATCAGCCCCAGCATTTT. Its translation is CATSDRARGRNQPQHF.

A few counts support this clonotype. The chain links TRBV3-1 to TRBJ1-5, with 7 bases identical to TRBD1. V lost 1 base to trimming and J lost 1 base; unmatched junction nucleotides: 4. Germline CDR1 LGHDT, CDR2 YNNKEL (reference sequence). This CDR3 has 16 amino acids. The chain's CDR3 is CASSQAGGVSNQPQHF. The CDR3 DNA sequence: TGTGCCAGCAGCCAAGCAGGGGGGGTGAGCAATCAGCCCCAGCATTTT.

V is TRBV7-8 and J is TRBJ1-1; TRBD1 matches 7 bases. The CDR3 is 13 residues long. Unmatched junction bases numbered 3, after V lost 5 bases and J lost 3 bases. Germline assignment: CDR1 SGHVS and CDR2 FQNEAQ. The CDR3 region has the DNA TGTGCCAGCAGCACGACAGGGTACACTGAAGCTTTCTTT. It translates to CASSTTGYTEAFF.

The CDR3 is CASSYRGGPEAFF. The DNA for the CDR3 is TGTGCCAGCAGTTACAGGGGCGGGCCTGAAGCTTTCTTT. V gene TRBV12-3 or TRBV12-4 combines with J gene TRBJ1-1, with TRBD1 matching 7 bases. The CDR3 is 13 residues long. V lost 4 bases and J lost 6; bases outside the gene matches: 5.

The chain links TRBV5-1 to TRBJ1-1, with 7 bases identical to TRBD1. The CDR3 is 16 residues long. The germline gives CDR1 SGHRS, CDR2 YFSETQ. V dropped 4 bases and J dropped 2; count of bases not matched to a gene: 11. This chain's CDR3 is CASSPKSGTVNTEAFF. Written as DNA, the CDR3 is TGCGCCAGCAGCCCCAAGTCGGGGACAGTTAACACTGAAGCTTTCTTT.

This clonotype was found a few times. J is TRBJ1-5 and V is TRBV5-6; 10 positions match TRBD1. J was trimmed by 7 bases and V by 4 bases; bases with no gene match: 2. Looked up from germline, CDR1 is SGHDT and CDR2 is YYEEEE. This CDR3 has 13 residues. As DNA, the CDR3 is TGTGCCAGCAGCCGGGACAGGGGACAGCCCCAGCATTTT. It yields the protein CASSRDRGQPQHF.

The gene calls are TRBV3-1 and TRBJ2-1; D remains ambiguous. Trimming removed 1 base at V and 7 bases at J, with 8 bases between. The CDR3 contains 13 residues. In germline, CDR1 is LGHDT, CDR2 YNNKEL (reference sequence). DNA of the CDR3: TGTGCCAGCAGCCAAGGGGAAAGGAATGAGCAGTTCTTC. Translation: CASSQGERNEQFF.

This clonotype was counted between two and nine times. The rearrangement joins TRBV11-2 to TRBJ2-3; TRBD2 might be the D (6 bases). Trimming cost V 2 bases and J 2 bases, with 11 bases left between them. CDR1 is SGHAT, CDR2 FQNNGV, per germline. CDR3 length: 15 residues. The CDR3 here is CASSLYGGTTDTQYF. CDR3 DNA sequence: TGTGCCAGCAGCTTATACGGGGGAACCACAGATACGCAGTATTTT.

This clonotype was observed a few times. V gene TRBV5-1 combines with J gene TRBJ1-4; no definite D call. Trimming took 5 bases from V and 4 from J, leaving 12 bases between them. Germline CDR1 and CDR2: SGHRS and YFSETQ. This CDR3 has 14 residues. The CDR3 DNA sequence: TGCGCCAGCAGTTCTCGAGGAGTTAATGAAAAACTGTTTTTT. Encoded protein: CASSSRGVNEKLFF.

This clonotype occurred a few times. The rearrangement joins TRBV15 to TRBJ1-1; no firm D call. The CDR3 spans 13 residues. V was pared by 1 base and J by 4 bases, with 7 bases between. Germline CDR1 is LNHNV and CDR2 is YYDKDF (reference sequence). This CDR3 is CATSRAHSTEAFF. The CDR3 DNA is TGTGCCACCAGCAGAGCCCATAGCACTGAAGCTTTCTTT. The whole variable domain, remainder taken from reference TRBV15 and TRBJ1-1, is DAMVIQNPRYQVTQFGKPVTLSCSQTLNHNVMYWYQQKSSQAPKLLFHYYDKDFNNEADTPDNFQSRRPNTSFCFLDIRSPGLGDTAMYLCATSRAHSTEAFFGQGTRLTVV.

This chain joins TRBV20-1 and TRBJ2-3; TRBD2 matches at 9 bases. The CDR3 has 16 residues. The germline CDR1 and CDR2 sequences are DFQATT and SNEGSKA (reference sequence). The V segment lost 3 bases and the J segment 2 bases; nucleotides outside the gene matches: 9. CDR3 amino acids: CSARGFLAGNTDTQYF. The CDR3 DNA follows: TGCAGTGCTAGGGGCTTTCTAGCGGGAAACACAGATACGCAGTATTTT.

The table lists this clonotype with a few counts. The chain has TRBV6-6 and TRBJ2-5; possibly TRBD2 for D (5 bases). The ends were cut back, 2 bases at V and 5 bases at J, with 21 bases in the middle. Germline CDR1 is MNHNY and CDR2 is SVGAGI (reference sequence). This CDR3 has 17 amino acids. CDR3 bases: TGTGCCAGCAGTTACCCAACCGGGGAAGTCCCGATTGAGACCCAGTACTTC. It specifies CASSYPTGEVPIETQYF.

Here the CDR3 DNA reads TGTGCCAGCGCACTTAGGGACAGGGCCGGCACTGAAGCTTTCTTT. Its protein is CASALRDRAGTEAFF. V and J are TRBV2 and TRBJ1-1, with TRBD1 matching 9 bases. Trimming removed 8 bases from V and 4 bases from J; junction bases left unmatched: 11. The CDR3 covers 15 residues. Germline CDR1 SNHLY, CDR2 FYNNEI. Based on the CDR3 plus reference TRBV2 and TRBJ1-1, the full variable domain is EPEVTQTPSHQVTQMGQEVILRCVPISNHLYFYWYRQILGQKVEFLVSFYNNEISEKSEIFDDQFSVERPDGSNFTLKIRSTKLEDSAMYFCASALRDRAGTEAFFGQGTRLTVV.

This clonotype was observed a few times. The chain carries TRBV24-1 and TRBJ2-1; TRBD2 matches at 13 bases. V lost 3 bases and J lost 8; bases outside the gene matches: 18. This CDR3 contains 20 residues. Looked up from germline, CDR1 is KGHDR and CDR2 is SFDVKD. CDR3 in amino acids: CATSDRTAPGTSGIYDEQFF. CDR3 bases: TGTGCCACCAGTGATAGGACAGCTCCGGGGACTAGCGGGATTTACGATGAGCAGTTCTTC.

This clonotype was seen only a few times. The V and J genes are TRBV19 and TRBJ2-1; perhaps TRBD2 as D (8 bases). The germline V gene has CDR1 LNHDA and CDR2 SQIVND (reference sequence). Trimming took off 4 bases at V and 4 bases at J, with 17 bases between the two ends. The CDR3 has 16 amino acids. The CDR3 DNA reads TGTGCCAGTAGTAGGGGACAGCGGGGGCTGTACAATGAGCAGTTCTTC. Residues: CASSRGQRGLYNEQFF. Full variable domain (remainder filled in from reference TRBV19 and TRBJ2-1): DGGITQSPKYLFRKEGQNVTLSCEQNLNHDAMYWYRQDPGQGLRLIYYSQIVNDFQKGDIAEGYSVSREKKESFPLTVTSAQKNPTAFYLCASSRGQRGLYNEQFFGPGTRLTVL.

This clonotype was counted a few times. The rearrangement links TRBV28 to TRBJ2-7; unclear D gene. The germline V and J ends were trimmed by 5 bases and 0 bases, with 17 bases remaining between them. CDR1 is MDHEN, CDR2 SYDVKM, per germline. This CDR3 comprises 16 residues. The CDR3 sequence is CASSPSLGAGSYEQYF. The CDR3, as DNA: TGTGCCAGCAGTCCCTCCTTAGGAGCTGGCTCCTACGAGCAGTACTTC.

This clonotype came up a few times. The DNA of the CDR3 is TGTGCCAGCAGCAACAGGGCAGGGGGGGGTTACGAGCAGTACTTC. Translated, it gives CASSNRAGGGYEQYF. The V gene is TRBV21-1, the J gene TRBJ2-7; the table's D call, TRBD1, has no DNA check behind it. TRBV21-1 is deemed a pseudogene. The CDR3 runs 15 residues.

This clonotype was seen more than once but under ten times. The chain carries TRBV5-1 and TRBJ2-7; D is unresolved. Looked up from germline, CDR1 is SGHRS and CDR2 is YFSETQ. The V gene lost 6 bases and the J gene lost 6 bases, with 10 bases spanning the gap. The CDR3 contains 11 residues. CDR3 DNA: TGCGCCAGCAAAGGTGACGGCGAGCAGTACTTC. Translation gives CASKGDGEQYF.

This clonotype was seen only a few times. This chain links TRBV18 with TRBJ2-7; the D gene is possibly TRBD1 (6 bases). Trimming left V 1 base short and J 2 bases short, with 18 bases between. The CDR3 has 17 amino acids. CDR1 KGHSH and CDR2 LQKENI come from the germline V gene. For the CDR3, the DNA is TGTGCCAGCTCACCACTCCCCCCCGGGACAAGTGCCTACGAGCAGTACTTC. Its protein product is CASSPLPPGTSAYEQYF.